One and the same sample provided the 7 T cell receptor beta chains below, sequenced in a study of preoperative IRX-2 immunotherapy in early breast cancer. The repertoire was sequenced with immunoSEQ multiplex PCR; TCRdb's copy has only in-frame clones and lacks some. The table lists 2,500 to 3,500 clones, 65% to 85% of them singletons, with roughly 8.3% in the top ten. Treatment given: preoperative locoregional IRX-2 cytokine immunotherapy. Sequences were derived from tumor tissue, sampled after IRX-2 immunotherapy. The receptors stem from a human donor with breast cancer.

This clone has only a few counts. This chain links TRBV19 with TRBJ1-2; D is unresolved. CDR3 size: 13 residues. The V and J ends lost 0 bases and 7 bases respectively, with 9 bases between them. Germline CDR1 and CDR2: LNHDA and SQIVND (reference sequence). CDR3 amino acids: CASSIDRLSGYTF. The CDR3 DNA sequence: TGTGCCAGTAGTATAGATCGTTTGTCTGGCTACACCTTC.

CDR3: CASRTLAESSYEQYF. The DNA of the CDR3 is TGTGCCAGCAGAACTCTAGCGGAGAGCTCCTACGAGCAGTACTTC. V usage is TRBV6-8 and J usage is TRBJ2-7, with TRBD2 matching 7 bases. The CDR3 runs to 15 residues. The V gene's germline CDR1 is MNHGY and CDR2 SAAAGT. V trimming: 6 bases; J trimming: 0 bases; junction bases outside the gene matches: 8.

J is TRBJ2-5 and V is TRBV29-1, with D uncertain. Germline CDR1 and CDR2: SQVTM and ANQGSEA. V lost 1 base and J lost 0, with 6 bases in between. The CDR3 runs to 13 residues. The DNA for the CDR3 is TGCAGCGTTGAAGCAGTCGACCAAGAGACCCAGTACTTC. It yields the protein CSVEAVDQETQYF.

V is TRBV18 and J is TRBJ2-2; no reliable D call. The germline V gene encodes CDR1 KGHSH and CDR2 LQKENI. V was cut by 5 bases and J by 3 bases, with 4 bases left in between. CDR3 size: 12 residues. The CDR3 DNA follows: TGTGCCAGCTCATCAGACACCGGGGAGCTGTTTTTT. It is translated as CASSSDTGELFF.

The chain is built from TRBV10-2 and TRBJ1-5; D is perhaps TRBD1 (6 bases). CDR3 length equals 15 residues. V was pared by 2 bases and J by 7 bases, with 15 bases between. Germline loops: CDR1 WSHSY, CDR2 SAAADI. CDR3: CASSETVGAAQPQHF. CDR3 nucleotides: TGCGCCAGCAGTGAGACGGTGGGGGCAGCCCAGCCCCAGCATTTT.

This clone was counted a few times. This rearrangement joins TRBV28 to TRBJ1-2; D unclear. The CDR3 consists of 16 residues. Trimming stripped 4 bases from V and 1 base from J, with 16 bases between. Germline CDR1 is MDHEN and CDR2 is SYDVKM. CDR3 protein: CASSSLGLRVNYGYTF. The CDR3 DNA follows: TGTGCCAGCAGTTCTCTTGGCCTAAGGGTTAACTATGGCTACACCTTC.

The CDR3 coding sequence is TGTGCCAGAACCCCGTCCGGCCCAGGATCAGATACGCAGTATTTT. It is translated as CARTPSGPGSDTQYF. The chain links TRBV6-8 to TRBJ2-3; D is undetermined. Trimming pared 9 bases from V and 4 bases from J, leaving 20 bases between. The CDR3 has 15 amino acids. CDR1 is MNHGY, CDR2 SAAAGT, per germline.